Reported below is one T cell receptor beta chain. Its antigen is unknown. This sample was taken from a study of T cell responses to AZD1222 COVID-19 vaccine. Study-wide points: Baseline seropositivity occurred in only a handful of AZD1222 recipients. Possibly, clonal diversity was underestimated; donors were largely white British and included more females. Spike-specific TCR depth and breadth grew after two AZD1222 doses.

Analysis merged second doses at about 4 or about 12 weeks. Method: immunoSEQ multiplex PCR; TCRdb's copy keeps in-frame clones and lacks some. The data contain 15,000 to 20,000 clones, around 92% of them seen just once; the ten biggest clones take up about 8.7%. The CDR3 spans 14 residues. Between the trimmed V and J ends, which lost 0 bases and 7 bases, there was a span of 12 bases. The germline V gene has CDR1 WSHSY and CDR2 SAAADI. Sequences were derived from peripheral blood, sampled 28 days after the second AZD1222 dose. The TCR originated in an adult who received the AZD1222 COVID-19 vaccine. V gene TRBV10-2 combines with J gene TRBJ1-2; perhaps TRBD1 as D (6 bases). Here the CDR3 DNA reads TGCGCCAGCAGTGAGTCATGGGGGGCTGCTGGCTACACCTTC. It is translated as CASSESWGAAGYTF.